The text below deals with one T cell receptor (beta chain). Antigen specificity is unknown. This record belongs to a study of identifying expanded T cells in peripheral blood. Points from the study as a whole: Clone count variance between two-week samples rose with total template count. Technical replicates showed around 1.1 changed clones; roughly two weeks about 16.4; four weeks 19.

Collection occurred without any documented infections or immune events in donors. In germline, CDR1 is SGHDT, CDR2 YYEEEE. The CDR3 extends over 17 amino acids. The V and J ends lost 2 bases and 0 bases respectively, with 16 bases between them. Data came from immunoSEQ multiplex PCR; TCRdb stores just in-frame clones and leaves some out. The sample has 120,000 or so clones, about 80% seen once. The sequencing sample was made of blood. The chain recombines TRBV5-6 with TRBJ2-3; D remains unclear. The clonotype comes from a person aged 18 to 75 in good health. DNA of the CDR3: TGTGCCAGCAGCTTTCGGAGAACCATTTCTAGCACAGATACGCAGTATTTT. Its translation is CASSFRRTISSTDTQYF. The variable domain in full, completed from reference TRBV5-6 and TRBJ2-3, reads DAGVTQSPTHLIKTRGQQVTLRCSPKSGHDTVSWYQQALGQGPQFIFQYYEEEERQRGNFPDRFSGHQFPNYSSELNVNALLLGDSALYLCASSFRRTISSTDTQYFGPGTRLTVL.